Listed below are T cell receptor beta chains from one sample, sequenced in a study of blood T cell repertoires in COVID-19. Only in-frame clones appear in the TCRdb table, and some are missing; sequencing was by immunoSEQ multiplex PCR. The sample has 210,000 or so clones, 70% to 90% seen once; the top ten hold more than 10%. The sequencing sample was made of PBMCs or T cells enriched from blood (not recorded which). These receptors originate from a man aged 25-40 years who had recovered from COVID-19. CDR3s include the opening cysteine and the closing phenylalanine or tryptophan. The order of the fields is clone size, J gene, V gene, D gene, CDR3 protein, CDR3 DNA. D genes are given only for firm matches. The listing skips clone size in some rows; elsewhere it reads once, few, many or a size class.

.,TRBJ2-5,TRBV5-1,.,CASSLVGFDQETQYF,TGCGCCAGCAGCTTGGTCGGGTTTGACCAAGAGACCCAGTACTTC
.,TRBJ1-1,TRBV10-1,.,CASSESGRNTEAFF,TGCGCCAGCAGTGAGTCGGGGAGGAACACTGAAGCTTTCTTT
.,TRBJ1-5,TRBV15,.,CATSRRGNQPQHF,TGTGCCACCAGCAGACGAGGAAATCAGCCCCAGCATTTT
.,TRBJ2-5,TRBV29-1,TRBD2,CSVAGLGETQYF,TGCAGCGTAGCGGGACTGGGAGAGACCCAGTACTTC
.,TRBJ1-6,TRBV19,TRBD1,CASSPQDRSSPLHF,TGTGCCAGTAGTCCGCAGGACAGGTCTTCACCCCTCCACTTT
.,TRBJ1-2,TRBV7-9,.,CASSSTEHYGYTF,TGTGCCAGCTCGTCGACAGAGCACTATGGCTACACCTTC
.,TRBJ1-3,TRBV3-1/TRBV3-2,.,CASSPPRFKGLSGNTIYF,TGTGCCAGCAGCCCCCCCAGGTTCAAGGGGCTATCTGGAAACACCATATATTTT
.,TRBJ2-5,TRBV6-5,.,CASSSLGWETQYF,TGTGCCAGCAGTAGCCTCGGTTGGGAGACCCAGTACTTC
.,TRBJ1-3,TRBV6-5,TRBD1,CASSYGQGVNTIYF,TGTGCCAGCAGCTATGGACAGGGAGTAAACACCATATATTTT
.,TRBJ1-4,TRBV9,TRBD1,CASSVASGTVAEKLFF,TGTGCCAGCAGCGTAGCTAGTGGGACAGTGGCTGAAAAACTGTTTTTT
.,TRBJ1-1,TRBV6-5,.,CASSYLGLPNTEAFF,TGTGCCAGCAGTTACTTAGGACTGCCGAACACTGAAGCTTTCTTT
.,TRBJ2-7,TRBV11-2,.,CASSLGGTQQYF,TGTGCCAGCAGCTTAGGGGGCACGCAGCAGTACTTC
.,TRBJ1-2,TRBV29-1,.,CSVVDSPRGYGYTF,TGCAGCGTTGTAGACAGCCCTAGAGGCTATGGCTACACCTTC
.,TRBJ2-3,TRBV6-5,.,CASNPTVLSDTQYF,TGTGCCAGCAACCCGACAGTACTATCAGATACGCAGTATTTT
.,TRBJ1-1,TRBV28,TRBD1,CASSQGAEAWAFF,TGTGCCAGCAGTCAGGGGGCGGAAGCGTGGGCTTTCTTT
.,TRBJ2-1,TRBV28,TRBD2,CASRLAPPYNEQFF,TGTGCCAGCAGACTAGCGCCCCCCTACAATGAGCAGTTCTTC
.,TRBJ2-7,TRBV7-9,.,CASGFVQYEQYF,TGTGCCAGCGGCTTTGTACAGTACGAGCAGTACTTC
.,TRBJ2-2,TRBV28,.,CASQSLQLRGGELFF,TGTGCCAGTCAAAGCCTACAGCTACGTGGCGGGGAGCTGTTTTTT
.,TRBJ2-1,TRBV28,.,CASSFRQPNTTSYNEQFF,TGTGCCAGCAGTTTCCGACAGCCAAACACGACCTCCTACAATGAGCAGTTCTTC
.,TRBJ2-1,TRBV19,.,CASSGGEQFF,TGTGCCAGTAGTGGGGGGGAGCAGTTCTTC
.,TRBJ1-1,TRBV3-1/TRBV3-2,TRBD1,CASSQNILPGQLVGATEAFF,TGTGCCAGCAGCCAGAATATCCTTCCGGGACAGCTCGTGGGCGCTACTGAAGCTTTCTTT
once,TRBJ2-1,TRBV5-1,.,CASSPLGEDYNEQFF,TGCGCCAGCAGCCCTCTGGGGGAGGACTACAATGAGCAGTTCTTC
.,TRBJ2-7,TRBV30,.,CAWSVPGNYEQYF,TGTGCCTGGAGTGTACCCGGGAACTACGAGCAGTACTTC
.,TRBJ2-3,TRBV5-5,TRBD2,CASSLGGTSAYDTQYF,TGTGCCAGCAGCTTGGGTGGGACTAGCGCATATGATACGCAGTATTTT
.,TRBJ2-1,TRBV28,.,CASSLPFDEQFF,TGTGCCAGCAGTTTACCCTTCGATGAGCAGTTCTTC
.,TRBJ1-2,TRBV7-2,TRBD1,CASSSPGQYGYTF,TGTGCCAGCAGCTCCCCGGGACAGTATGGCTACACCTTC
once,TRBJ2-6,TRBV19,TRBD2,CASREGGIGGGANVLTF,TGTGCCAGTAGAGAGGGAGGGATTGGCGGTGGGGCCAACGTCCTGACTTTC
.,TRBJ2-1,TRBV30,.,CAWTRGRPEQFF,TGTGCCTGGACGCGGGGCCGGCCGGAGCAGTTCTTC
.,TRBJ1-1,TRBV7-8,.,CATHLPNTEAFF,TGTGCCACCCACCTACCGAACACTGAAGCTTTCTTT
.,TRBJ1-1,TRBV7-3,.,CASSLDPWRANTEAFF,TGTGCCAGCAGCTTAGATCCGTGGCGGGCCAACACTGAAGCTTTCTTT
.,TRBJ2-6,TRBV6-2/TRBV6-3,TRBD1,CASSYTGGYSGANVLTF,TGTGCCAGCAGTTACACAGGGGGATACTCTGGGGCCAACGTCCTGACTTTC
.,TRBJ1-5,TRBV25-1,.,CASSDPRSQGAQHF,TGTGCCAGCAGTGACCCGCGGTCCCAAGGAGCCCAGCATTTT
.,TRBJ2-5,TRBV11-3,TRBD1,CASSQGGSPQETQYF,TGTGCCAGCAGCCAAGGGGGCAGCCCCCAAGAGACCCAGTACTTC
.,TRBJ1-5,TRBV6-5,.,CASSREVGEPQHF,TGTGCCAGCAGTAGGGAGGTCGGTGAGCCCCAGCATTTT
.,TRBJ2-5,TRBV5-1,TRBD1,CASSLGSAGGETQYF,TGCGCCAGCAGCTTGGGGTCGGCAGGGGGAGAGACCCAGTACTTC
.,TRBJ2-7,TRBV6-2/TRBV6-3,.,CASSLRPFVGVSYEQYF,TGTGCCAGCAGTCTCCGACCTTTCGTGGGAGTGAGTTACGAGCAGTACTTC
.,TRBJ2-1,TRBV5-1,.,CASSSDFRRYEQFF,TGCGCCAGCAGCAGCGACTTCAGGAGGTATGAGCAGTTCTTC
.,TRBJ1-1,TRBV28,.,CASSFGVHTEAFF,TGTGCCAGCAGTTTCGGGGTCCACACTGAAGCTTTCTTT
.,TRBJ2-6,TRBV2,.,CASMTGWGANVLTF,TGTGCCAGCATGACCGGGTGGGGGGCCAACGTCCTGACTTTC
once,TRBJ2-7,TRBV18,.,CASSPPGQLIYEQYF,TGTGCCAGCTCACCTCCGGGACAACTCATCTACGAGCAGTACTTC
.,TRBJ1-2,TRBV16,.,CASSQSRDGYTF,TGTGCCAGCAGCCAATCCAGGGATGGCTACACCTTC
.,TRBJ1-2,TRBV2,.,CASSAGRGQGTF,TGTGCCAGCAGTGCCGGGAGGGGTCAGGGCACCTTC
once,TRBJ1-1,TRBV19,TRBD1,CASRPAQGARTEAFF,TGTGCCAGTAGACCAGCACAGGGGGCGCGCACTGAAGCTTTCTTT
.,TRBJ1-5,TRBV24-1,TRBD1,CATRCLQGRHLQPQHF,TGTGCCACCCGCTGTTTACAGGGGAGGCACCTTCAGCCCCAGCATTTT